The 23 T cell receptor beta chains presented below share a single source sample, sequenced in a study of technical replicates of blood from a handful of donors. Sequencing used immunoSEQ multiplex PCR; TCRdb keeps in-frame clones, though not all of them. The repertoire holds approximately 53,000 clones, with more than 95% as singletons. Sequencing was performed on T cells isolated from PBMCs. The receptors come from a human donor in good health.

The chain combines TRBV25-1 with TRBJ1-1; D is possibly TRBD1 (5 bases). Between the trimmed V and J ends, which lost 3 bases and 0 bases, there was a span of 5 bases. Germline CDR1 and CDR2: MGHDK and SYGVNS. CDR3 length: 13 amino acids. In nucleotides, the CDR3 is TGTGCCAGCAGTGACAGGGTGAACACTGAAGCTTTCTTT. Amino acid sequence: CASSDRVNTEAFF.

V gene TRBV19 combines with J gene TRBJ2-2; TRBD2 aligns across 8 bases. V gave up 11 bases and J gave up 6 bases; unmatched junction bases: 14. The CDR3 contains 15 residues. Germline values: CDR1 LNHDA, CDR2 SQIVND (reference sequence). The DNA for the CDR3 is TGTGCCGGCGGCAAACGGGGGGGGGTAGCCGGGGAGCTGTTTTTT. Encoded protein: CAGGKRGGVAGELFF.

The V gene is TRBV6-5, the J gene TRBJ2-2; 8 bases map to TRBD1. The trim removed 2 bases at V and 5 bases at J, leaving 7 bases unmatched. From germline, CDR1 is MNHEY and CDR2 SVGAGI. The CDR3 is made up of 16 amino acids. CDR3 in DNA: TGTGCCAGCAGTTACGGACAGGGAAGTAAAACCGGGGAGCTGTTTTTT. Translation: CASSYGQGSKTGELFF.

The chain recombines TRBV6-5 with TRBJ1-1, with D possibly TRBD1 on 5 matching bases. Trimming removed 2 bases at V and 2 bases at J, with 12 bases between. CDR3 size: 15 residues. Looked up from germline, CDR1 is MNHEY and CDR2 is SVGAGI. The CDR3 DNA is TGTGCCAGCAGTTACAAAGGACAACTCAACACTGAAGCTTTCTTT. It yields the protein CASSYKGQLNTEAFF.

The chain carries TRBV5-1 and TRBJ2-3; TRBD2 agrees at 8 bases. Germline trimming cut 1 base from V and 4 bases from J; bases unmatched to any gene: 8. Germline V lookup: CDR1 SGHRS, CDR2 YFSETQ. The CDR3 extends over 16 amino acids. CDR3 sequence (DNA): TGCGCCAGCAGCTTGCGACCAGCGGGAGTTTCAGATACGCAGTATTTT. Its translation is CASSLRPAGVSDTQYF.

The V gene is TRBV5-1, the J gene TRBJ2-7, with a possible D match to TRBD2 (5 bases). CDR3 length: 14 amino acids. CDR1 is SGHRS and CDR2 is YFSETQ in the germline V gene. Between the trimmed V and J ends, which lost 5 bases and 6 bases, there was a span of 18 bases. CDR3 nucleotides: TGCGCCAGCAGTTATCCGGGCCGAGCGGTCGAGCAGTACTTC. Its translation is CASSYPGRAVEQYF.

This chain connects TRBV28 to TRBJ2-5; D perhaps matches TRBD2 (5 bases). The CDR3 spans 12 residues. Germline V gene data show CDR1 as MDHEN and CDR2 as SYDVKM. Trimming took 8 bases from V and 4 from J, leaving 11 bases between them. As DNA, the CDR3 is TGTGCCAGCCAAGAGAGGGCAGAGACCCAGTACTTC. Residues: CASQERAETQYF. Full variable domain (remainder filled in from reference TRBV28 and TRBJ2-5): DVKVTQSSRYLVKRTGEKVFLECVQDMDHENMFWYRQDPGLGLRLIYFSYDVKMKEKGDIPEGYSVSREKKERFSLILESASTNQTSMYLCASQERAETQYFGPGTRLLVL.

This chain uses TRBV7-3 with TRBJ2-1, with 7 nucleotides matching TRBD1. Germline assignment: CDR1 SGHTA and CDR2 FQGTGA. The CDR3 extends over 15 amino acids. V was clipped by 5 bases and J by 3 bases; unmatched bases: 7. CDR3 nucleotide sequence: TGTGCCAGCAGCCGTAACGGACAGGACTACAATGAGCAGTTCTTC. Translated: CASSRNGQDYNEQFF.

The chain uses TRBV28 and TRBJ1-1; D gene ambiguous. This CDR3 is 14 amino acids long. Looked up from germline, CDR1 is MDHEN and CDR2 is SYDVKM. V gave up 2 bases and J gave up 0 bases, with 7 bases separating them. The DNA for the CDR3 is TGTGCCAGCAGTTTAGGCACAATGAACACTGAAGCTTTCTTT. Translating it yields CASSLGTMNTEAFF.

V is TRBV25-1 and J is TRBJ2-7; 11 nucleotides agree with TRBD2. V shed 4 bases, J shed 2 bases, and the junction held 1 base outside the gene matches. CDR1 and CDR2 (germline): MGHDK, SYGVNS. This CDR3 has 14 amino acids. CDR3 protein: CASSVAGGPYEQYF. In DNA, the CDR3 is TGTGCCAGCAGTGTAGCGGGAGGGCCCTACGAGCAGTACTTC.

The chain recombines TRBV7-9 with TRBJ2-7; no definite D call. The CDR3 spans 12 residues. Germline assignment: CDR1 SEHNR and CDR2 FQNEAQ (reference sequence). V was pared by 5 bases and J by 4 bases, with 9 bases between. The CDR3 region is CASSLLKYEQYF. The CDR3 DNA is TGTGCCAGCAGCCTATTGAAATACGAGCAGTACTTC.

The chain uses TRBV11-3 and TRBJ1-1; no reliable D call. Germline CDR1 SGHNT, CDR2 YENEEA. The germline V and J ends were trimmed by 4 bases and 1 base, with 7 bases remaining between them. The CDR3 covers 13 residues. The DNA for the CDR3 is TGTGCCAGCAGCTCAACTAGGAACACTGAAGCTTTCTTT. Its protein product is CASSSTRNTEAFF.

V usage is TRBV6-1 and J usage is TRBJ1-5; D is uncertain. The CDR3 extends over 14 amino acids. Per the germline V gene, CDR1 is MNHNS and CDR2 is SASEGT. The germline V and J ends were trimmed by 4 bases and 7 bases, with 14 bases remaining between them. CDR3 coding DNA: TGTGCCAGCAGTGCAACCGGGAGGAACCAGCCCCAGCATTTT. Translated, it gives CASSATGRNQPQHF.

The V call is TRBV6-5, the J call TRBJ2-2; 11 positions agree with TRBD2. The CDR3 loop spans 15 amino acids. Germline V gene data show CDR1 as MNHEY and CDR2 as SVGAGI. The ends lost 4 bases at V and 4 bases at J; junction bases unmatched: 2. The DNA of the CDR3 is TGTGCCAGCAGTTTAGCGGGAGGGATCACCGGGGAGCTGTTTTTT. It codes for CASSLAGGITGELFF.

The genes are TRBV19 and TRBJ1-4; TRBD1 aligns across 7 bases. The junction had 5 bases not matched to a gene; V was cut back by 9 bases and J by 7 bases. The CDR3 is 12 amino acids. Germline values: CDR1 LNHDA, CDR2 SQIVND (reference sequence). The CDR3 protein is CASQGGGEKLFF. CDR3 coding DNA: TGTGCCAGCCAGGGGGGCGGTGAAAAACTGTTTTTT.

CDR3 in DNA: TGCGCCAGCAGCCAAGAGGAGGGACTAGCATCCGGCCATGAGCAGTTCTTC. This gives the protein CASSQEEGLASGHEQFF. The J gene is TRBJ2-1, the V gene TRBV4-1; 9 bases are a match to TRBD2. The V gene's germline CDR1 is MGHRA and CDR2 YSYEKL. This CDR3 is 17 amino acids long. V lost 0 bases and J lost 8; bases outside the gene matches: 11.

V is TRBV29-1 and J is TRBJ2-7, with no clear D. The CDR3 totals 11 residues. Per the germline V gene, CDR1 is SQVTM and CDR2 is ANQGSEA. V lost 4 bases and J lost 5, with 9 bases in between. The CDR3 loop reads CSVARSHEQYF. The CDR3 bases are TGCAGCGTTGCCAGGTCCCACGAGCAGTACTTC.

V usage is TRBV27 and J usage is TRBJ2-5; the match to TRBD1 covers 8 bases. V was pared by 10 bases and J by 4 bases, with 14 bases of the junction left unmatched. Germline CDR1 and CDR2: MNHEY and SMNVEV (reference sequence). The length of the CDR3 is 15 residues. CDR3 in amino acids: CATTDRGVFGETQYF. The CDR3 bases are TGTGCCACTACTGACAGGGGCGTTTTCGGAGAGACCCAGTACTTC.

The chain couples TRBV7-6 to TRBJ2-7; TRBD1 agrees at 8 bases. The CDR3 loop spans 19 amino acids. Germline values: CDR1 SGHVS, CDR2 FNYEAQ. The ends lost 0 bases at V and 2 bases at J; junction bases unmatched: 15. The chain's CDR3 is CASSLAPGGTAGGTYEQYF. CDR3 sequence (DNA): TGTGCCAGCAGCTTAGCCCCCGGGGGAACTGCAGGGGGCACCTACGAGCAGTACTTC.

V usage is TRBV5-1 and J usage is TRBJ1-1, with D uncertain. The V gene lost 7 bases and the J gene lost 0 bases, with 10 bases spanning the gap. Germline CDR1 and CDR2: SGHRS and YFSETQ. CDR3 length equals 13 residues. The CDR3 protein is CASHQDLNTEAFF. DNA of the CDR3: TGCGCCAGCCATCAGGACTTGAACACTGAAGCTTTCTTT.

This rearrangement joins TRBV25-1 to TRBJ1-5; D remains unclear. This CDR3 is 14 amino acids long. Germline CDR1 reads MGHDK; CDR2 reads SYGVNS. Between the trimmed V and J ends, which lost 2 bases and 2 bases, there was a span of 7 bases. CDR3 nucleotide sequence: TGTGCCAGCAGTGAACGAGTGGGCAATCAGCCCCAGCATTTT. It yields the protein CASSERVGNQPQHF.

V gene TRBV7-6 combines with J gene TRBJ1-3; D ambiguous. The CDR3 length is 17 residues. The germline CDR1 and CDR2 sequences are SGHVS and FNYEAQ. The V end lost 2 bases, the J end lost 0 bases, and 14 bases lay between the germline ends. The CDR3 sequence: CASSLRLAYGSGNTIYF. CDR3 bases: TGTGCCAGCAGCTTACGTTTAGCCTATGGCTCTGGAAACACCATATATTTT.

V and J are TRBV11-2 and TRBJ1-1, with 8 bases fitting TRBD1. V gave up 0 bases and J gave up 3 bases; unmatched junction bases: 9. The germline gives CDR1 SGHAT, CDR2 FQNNGV. CDR3 size: 17 residues. As DNA, the CDR3 is TGTGCCAGCAGCTTAGATGCGGACAGGGACCTCCACACTGAAGCTTTCTTT. Its protein product is CASSLDADRDLHTEAFF.